This entry lists 11 T cell receptor beta chains sequenced from one sample in a study of beta chain features in type 1 diabetes. Notes on the study in general: Moderately but significantly shorter TCRB CDR3s were found in Type 1 diabetes patients in all four CD4+ subsets.

Their cognate antigens are unknown. The study reverse transcribed the entire isolated RNA, so it sequenced expressed TCRB transcripts. Only in-frame clones appear in the TCRdb table, and some are missing; sequencing was by immunoSEQ multiplex PCR. The table lists 200,000 to 300,000 clones, under 13% of them singletons, with around 0.017% in the top ten. The sample consisted of naive CD4+ T cells from blood. The receptors stem from a young man with type 1 diabetes.

This clone has only a few counts. The chain uses TRBV11-2 and TRBJ2-7; possibly TRBD2 for D (6 bases). This CDR3 comprises 14 residues. Trimming took 4 bases from V and 1 from J, leaving 11 bases between them. Per the germline V gene, CDR1 is SGHAT and CDR2 is FQNNGV. The CDR3 nucleotides read TGTGCCAGCAGCTCCTTAGCGGATTCCTACGAGCAGTACTTC. This sequence encodes CASSSLADSYEQYF.

The chain links TRBV15 to TRBJ2-4; a possible D gene is TRBD1 (6 bases). This CDR3 comprises 14 residues. The ends were cut back, 2 bases at V and 8 bases at J, with 13 bases in the middle. CDR1 is LNHNV, CDR2 YYDKDF, per germline (reference sequence). CDR3: CATSRRQGSDIQYF. The CDR3 DNA is TGTGCCACCAGCAGACGGCAGGGGAGTGACATTCAGTACTTC.

This chain's CDR3 is CASSGGQVNTEAFF. The CDR3 nucleotides are TGCGCCAGCAGCGGGGGACAGGTCAACACTGAAGCTTTCTTT. V and J are TRBV5-1 and TRBJ1-1, with 8 positions matching TRBD1. The CDR3 contains 14 residues. CDR1 and CDR2 (germline): SGHRS, YFSETQ. After removal of 4 bases from V and 2 bases from J, the junction contained 4 bases not matched to a gene.

The chain couples TRBV7-2 to TRBJ2-1; D uncertain. V dropped 1 base and J dropped 8 bases, with 9 bases sitting between them. Germline V gene lookup returns CDR1 SGHTA and CDR2 FQGNSA. The CDR3 totals 13 residues. DNA of the CDR3: TGTGCCAGCAGCTTAGGTTCTTCTGATGAGCAGTTCTTC. It translates to CASSLGSSDEQFF.

This chain links TRBV2 with TRBJ2-5; perhaps TRBD1 as D (5 bases). Trimming pared 4 bases from V and 2 bases from J, leaving 14 bases between. The germline V gene encodes CDR1 SNHLY and CDR2 FYNNEI. CDR3 size: 15 residues. CDR3 bases: TGTGCCAGCAGTGGCATCGGATCAGGGCAAGAGACCCAGTACTTC. Translating it yields CASSGIGSGQETQYF.

This clone was seen only a few times. The chain uses TRBV5-4 and TRBJ2-1, with 9 bases fitting TRBD2. The CDR3 is 16 amino acids. The V segment lost 0 bases and the J segment 9 bases; nucleotides outside the gene matches: 10. Looked up from germline, CDR1 is SGHNT and CDR2 is YYREEE (reference sequence). The chain's CDR3 is CASSLGGAGGHREQFF. For the CDR3, the DNA is TGTGCCAGCAGCTTGGGGGGAGCGGGGGGCCACCGTGAGCAGTTCTTC.

The chain couples TRBV2 to TRBJ1-2; 7 nucleotides line up with TRBD1. This CDR3 comprises 13 residues. Germline lookup yields CDR1 SNHLY and CDR2 FYNNEI. Trimming cost V 6 bases and J 6 bases; bases outside gene matches: 7. CDR3 DNA: TGTGCCAGCAGCCTCGGGACAGCCCATGGCTACACCTTC. Protein product: CASSLGTAHGYTF.

In nucleotides, the CDR3 is TGTGCCAGCAGTTTATGGGTACCGGGAGAGACCCAGTACTTC. Amino acids: CASSLWVPGETQYF. V usage is TRBV28 and J usage is TRBJ2-5; D is ambiguous. V was clipped by 0 bases and J by 4 bases, with 9 bases between them. The CDR3 is 14 amino acids. The germline gives CDR1 MDHEN, CDR2 SYDVKM.

This rearrangement joins TRBV6-4 to TRBJ2-3; TRBD1 aligns across 8 bases. Trimming cost V 4 bases and J 5 bases; bases outside gene matches: 5. The CDR3 extends over 14 amino acids. CDR1 is MRHNA, CDR2 SNTAGT, per germline. The CDR3 nucleotides are TGTGCCAGCAGTGTGACGACAGGGGTAGATACGCAGTATTTT. Translation gives CASSVTTGVDTQYF.

This clone was counted between two and nine times. The rearrangement uses TRBV5-1 and TRBJ1-1, with D hard to call. The CDR3 consists of 14 residues. The V gene's germline CDR1 is SGHRS and CDR2 YFSETQ. Trimming removed 0 bases from V and 0 bases from J, with 6 bases in between. This CDR3 is CASSLVGMNTEAFF. In DNA form, the CDR3 reads TGCGCCAGCAGCTTGGTGGGCATGAACACTGAAGCTTTCTTT.

This chain's CDR3 is CASSLDSFPSPLHF. CDR3 DNA: TGCGCCAGCAGCTTGGACAGCTTCCCCTCACCCCTCCACTTT. The rearrangement uses TRBV5-1 and TRBJ1-6; the D is unclear. CDR3 length equals 14 residues. Germline V CDR1 and CDR2: SGHRS, YFSETQ. Trimming removed 0 bases from V and 10 bases from J, with 11 bases in between.